These T cell receptor beta chains were read from a single sample in a study of blood T cell repertoires in COVID-19. Some clones are missing from TCRdb's copy, which holds only in-frame ones; the method was immunoSEQ multiplex PCR. The profile covers 200,000 to 250,000 clones, with roughly nine tenths appearing a single time and approximately 3.3% taken by the ten largest. The specimen was PBMCs or T cells enriched from blood (not recorded which). The receptors were gathered from a woman aged 50 to 60 in a cohort exposed to, infected with or recovered from COVID-19 (not recorded which). The CDR3 runs from the conserved cysteine through the conserved F or W. Each record gives: D gene, J gene, clone size, V gene, CDR3 DNA, CDR3 protein. The D gene is left open where the match is weak. Part of the rows lack a size; the others show once, few, many or a class for expanded clones.

d_gene: NA
j_gene: TRBJ1-3
abundance: NA
v_gene: TRBV30
CDR3nt: TGTGCCTGGAGCAGAGGGGGATCTGGAAACACCATATATTTT
CDR3aa: CAWSRGGSGNTIYF

d_gene: NA
j_gene: TRBJ1-2
abundance: NA
v_gene: TRBV18
CDR3nt: TGTGCCAGCTCACCACAGGAGTCTCCCCTTATGGGCTACACCTTC
CDR3aa: CASSPQESPLMGYTF

d_gene: NA
j_gene: TRBJ2-7
abundance: NA
v_gene: TRBV29-1
CDR3nt: TGCAGCGTTCTAGATTGGGTCGACGAGCAGTACTTC
CDR3aa: CSVLDWVDEQYF

d_gene: TRBD1
j_gene: TRBJ1-5
abundance: NA
v_gene: TRBV27
CDR3nt: TGTGCCAGCAGTACTACAGGGGGCTGGCAGCCCCAGCATTTT
CDR3aa: CASSTTGGWQPQHF

d_gene: NA
j_gene: TRBJ2-1
abundance: NA
v_gene: TRBV7-8
CDR3nt: TGTGCCAGCAGTTATAGCGTGGGTTCCTACAATGAGCAGTTCTTC
CDR3aa: CASSYSVGSYNEQFF

d_gene: TRBD1
j_gene: TRBJ1-1
abundance: NA
v_gene: TRBV18
CDR3nt: TGTGCCAGCTCAGTCTCCAGCCAGGGGGACACTGAAGCTTTCTTT
CDR3aa: CASSVSSQGDTEAFF

d_gene: TRBD1
j_gene: TRBJ1-5
abundance: NA
v_gene: TRBV6-1
CDR3nt: TGTGCCAGCAGTGATCGTACCGGGACAGAAAATCAGCCCCAGCATTTT
CDR3aa: CASSDRTGTENQPQHF

d_gene: NA
j_gene: TRBJ1-2
abundance: NA
v_gene: TRBV18
CDR3nt: TGTGCCAGCTCACCGAGAAGCAGGGGTGGTGGCTACACCTTC
CDR3aa: CASSPRSRGGGYTF

d_gene: NA
j_gene: TRBJ1-5
abundance: NA
v_gene: TRBV3-1/TRBV3-2
CDR3nt: TGTGCCAGCAGCCAAAACCTACTAGACCCAACCAGTAATCAGCCCCAGCATTTT
CDR3aa: CASSQNLLDPTSNQPQHF

d_gene: TRBD1
j_gene: TRBJ1-1
abundance: NA
v_gene: TRBV7-9
CDR3nt: TGTGCCAGCAGCTTGGGAGACAGGGTTCACACTGAAGCTTTCTTT
CDR3aa: CASSLGDRVHTEAFF

d_gene: NA
j_gene: TRBJ1-5
abundance: NA
v_gene: TRBV19
CDR3nt: TGTGCCAGTAGTACACAGGGAACCCCCCAGCATTTT
CDR3aa: CASSTQGTPQHF

d_gene: TRBD1
j_gene: TRBJ2-7
abundance: NA
v_gene: TRBV5-1
CDR3nt: TGCGCCAGCTCCGCCCGACAGGGTGGTAACGAGCAGTACTTC
CDR3aa: CASSARQGGNEQYF

d_gene: NA
j_gene: TRBJ2-7
abundance: NA
v_gene: TRBV11-2
CDR3nt: TGTGCCAGCAGCTCGCCCGCAGGGTCCTACGAGCAGTACTTC
CDR3aa: CASSSPAGSYEQYF

d_gene: NA
j_gene: TRBJ2-7
abundance: NA
v_gene: TRBV28
CDR3nt: TGTGCCAGCAGTGGCGAGAGCCGGAGGGGCCACTTCTCCTACGAGCAGTACTTC
CDR3aa: CASSGESRRGHFSYEQYF

d_gene: NA
j_gene: TRBJ2-7
abundance: NA
v_gene: TRBV15
CDR3nt: TGTGCCACCAGCAGAGATCGCGGGCGAGGGCAGTACTTC
CDR3aa: CATSRDRGRGQYF

d_gene: NA
j_gene: TRBJ1-2
abundance: NA
v_gene: TRBV6-5
CDR3nt: TGTGCCAGCAGTTACTCACAGGGACTACAGGGCTACACCTTC
CDR3aa: CASSYSQGLQGYTF

d_gene: NA
j_gene: TRBJ2-7
abundance: NA
v_gene: TRBV6-5
CDR3nt: TGTGCCAGCAGTTACTCGCACAGCCCAACCTACGAGCAGTACTTC
CDR3aa: CASSYSHSPTYEQYF

d_gene: NA
j_gene: TRBJ1-4
abundance: NA
v_gene: TRBV4-3
CDR3nt: TGCGCCAGCAGCCAAGGCCTAAAAGGAGAACTGTTTTTT
CDR3aa: CASSQGLKGELFF

d_gene: NA
j_gene: TRBJ1-5
abundance: NA
v_gene: TRBV19
CDR3nt: TGTGCCAGTAACGAGGACTCCCTCAATCAGCCCCAGCATTTT
CDR3aa: CASNEDSLNQPQHF

d_gene: NA
j_gene: TRBJ2-7
abundance: NA
v_gene: TRBV7-2
CDR3nt: TGTGCCAGCAGTCTTTTTCGCGAGCAGTACTTC
CDR3aa: CASSLFREQYF

d_gene: NA
j_gene: TRBJ2-5
abundance: NA
v_gene: TRBV6-6
CDR3nt: TGTGCCAGCAGTTTGGGGGAACAGGGTTGGGAGACCCAGTACTTC
CDR3aa: CASSLGEQGWETQYF

d_gene: TRBD1
j_gene: TRBJ1-1
abundance: NA
v_gene: TRBV11-2
CDR3nt: TGTGCCAGCAGCGCCGCACAGGGGTCAACTGAAGCTTTCTTT
CDR3aa: CASSAAQGSTEAFF

d_gene: NA
j_gene: TRBJ1-2
abundance: NA
v_gene: TRBV4-1
CDR3nt: TGCGCCAGCAGCCAAGGCGGGGCGGGGGCGGATACCTTC
CDR3aa: CASSQGGAGADTF

d_gene: NA
j_gene: TRBJ2-1
abundance: NA
v_gene: TRBV28
CDR3nt: TGTGCCAGCAGCCGGACATTTTACAATGAGCAGTTCTTC
CDR3aa: CASSRTFYNEQFF

d_gene: NA
j_gene: TRBJ1-6
abundance: few
v_gene: TRBV4-1
CDR3nt: TGCGCCAGCAGCCAAGTTCAGGAGGGAAATTCACCCCTCCACTTT
CDR3aa: CASSQVQEGNSPLHF

d_gene: TRBD2
j_gene: TRBJ2-5
abundance: NA
v_gene: TRBV10-3
CDR3nt: TGTGCCACAACTAGCGGGGGGCCGCAAGAGACCCAGTACTTC
CDR3aa: CATTSGGPQETQYF

d_gene: TRBD1
j_gene: TRBJ1-1
abundance: once
v_gene: TRBV15
CDR3nt: TGTGCCACCAGCAGACGGGGACAGGGCAGTATAGAAGCTTTCTTT
CDR3aa: CATSRRGQGSIEAFF

d_gene: NA
j_gene: TRBJ2-1
abundance: few
v_gene: TRBV24-1
CDR3nt: TGTGCCACCAGTGATTCGCAGGGCGGCGATGAGCAGTTCTTC
CDR3aa: CATSDSQGGDEQFF

d_gene: NA
j_gene: TRBJ2-3
abundance: few
v_gene: TRBV21-1
CDR3nt: TGTGCCAGCAGCGCGCGACTAGCGGGGCATACAGATACGCAGTATTTT
CDR3aa: CASSARLAGHTDTQYF

d_gene: TRBD1
j_gene: TRBJ1-1
abundance: once
v_gene: TRBV4-2
CDR3nt: TGTGCCAGCAGCCAGGCTAGCGGACAGGGTAGTGCTGAAGCTTTCTTT
CDR3aa: CASSQASGQGSAEAFF

d_gene: TRBD1
j_gene: TRBJ2-5
abundance: NA
v_gene: TRBV9
CDR3nt: TGTGCCAGCAGCGCCCTACGTCCGGGACAGGGGGCGTCAGAGACCCAGTACTTC
CDR3aa: CASSALRPGQGASETQYF

d_gene: NA
j_gene: TRBJ1-1
abundance: few
v_gene: TRBV5-1
CDR3nt: TGCGCCAGCAGCTCCTTCCGAGGGACTGAAGCTTTCTTT
CDR3aa: CASSSFRGTEAFF

d_gene: TRBD1
j_gene: TRBJ1-2
abundance: NA
v_gene: TRBV6-5
CDR3nt: TGTGCCAGCAGGACAGGGATACTGAACTATGGCTACACCTTC
CDR3aa: CASRTGILNYGYTF

d_gene: NA
j_gene: TRBJ1-2
abundance: NA
v_gene: TRBV18
CDR3nt: TGTGCCAGCTCACCCCGACAGGAATTAGCTAACTATGGCTACACCTTC
CDR3aa: CASSPRQELANYGYTF

d_gene: TRBD1
j_gene: TRBJ2-7
abundance: once
v_gene: TRBV18
CDR3nt: TGTGCCAGCTCAAGTTTCGACAGGGTCTCCGAGCAGTACTTC
CDR3aa: CASSSFDRVSEQYF

d_gene: NA
j_gene: TRBJ2-3
abundance: few
v_gene: TRBV2
CDR3nt: TGTGCCAGCAGTGTTAGACAGACTACAGATACGCAGTATTTT
CDR3aa: CASSVRQTTDTQYF

d_gene: NA
j_gene: TRBJ1-2
abundance: NA
v_gene: TRBV5-1
CDR3nt: TGCGCCAGCAGCTTGAGGGGTAATGGCTATGGCTACACCTTC
CDR3aa: CASSLRGNGYGYTF

d_gene: TRBD1
j_gene: TRBJ1-1
abundance: NA
v_gene: TRBV7-3
CDR3nt: TGTGCCAGCAGCTTAGGAGGGGGCAGGGACACTGAAGCTTTCTTT
CDR3aa: CASSLGGGRDTEAFF

d_gene: TRBD1
j_gene: TRBJ1-2
abundance: NA
v_gene: TRBV5-4
CDR3nt: TGTGCCAGCAGCTTGGAGAGGGGGCAAGGGGGCACCGGCGATGGCTACACCTTC
CDR3aa: CASSLERGQGGTGDGYTF

d_gene: NA
j_gene: TRBJ1-1
abundance: NA
v_gene: TRBV3-1/TRBV3-2
CDR3nt: TGTGCCAGCAGCCAAGATTGGCAGACTCCCATGAACACTGAAGCTTTCTTT
CDR3aa: CASSQDWQTPMNTEAFF

d_gene: TRBD1
j_gene: TRBJ1-1
abundance: NA
v_gene: TRBV7-8
CDR3nt: TGTGCCAGCAGCCCGGGACAGGGAATGAACACTGAAGCTTTCTTT
CDR3aa: CASSPGQGMNTEAFF

d_gene: NA
j_gene: TRBJ2-3
abundance: NA
v_gene: TRBV5-6
CDR3nt: TGTGCCAGCAGCTCGGACAGACCAGATACGCAGTATTTT
CDR3aa: CASSSDRPDTQYF

d_gene: TRBD1
j_gene: TRBJ1-2
abundance: NA
v_gene: TRBV28
CDR3nt: TGTGCCAGCAGCGACAGGGGCTATGGCTACACCTTC
CDR3aa: CASSDRGYGYTF